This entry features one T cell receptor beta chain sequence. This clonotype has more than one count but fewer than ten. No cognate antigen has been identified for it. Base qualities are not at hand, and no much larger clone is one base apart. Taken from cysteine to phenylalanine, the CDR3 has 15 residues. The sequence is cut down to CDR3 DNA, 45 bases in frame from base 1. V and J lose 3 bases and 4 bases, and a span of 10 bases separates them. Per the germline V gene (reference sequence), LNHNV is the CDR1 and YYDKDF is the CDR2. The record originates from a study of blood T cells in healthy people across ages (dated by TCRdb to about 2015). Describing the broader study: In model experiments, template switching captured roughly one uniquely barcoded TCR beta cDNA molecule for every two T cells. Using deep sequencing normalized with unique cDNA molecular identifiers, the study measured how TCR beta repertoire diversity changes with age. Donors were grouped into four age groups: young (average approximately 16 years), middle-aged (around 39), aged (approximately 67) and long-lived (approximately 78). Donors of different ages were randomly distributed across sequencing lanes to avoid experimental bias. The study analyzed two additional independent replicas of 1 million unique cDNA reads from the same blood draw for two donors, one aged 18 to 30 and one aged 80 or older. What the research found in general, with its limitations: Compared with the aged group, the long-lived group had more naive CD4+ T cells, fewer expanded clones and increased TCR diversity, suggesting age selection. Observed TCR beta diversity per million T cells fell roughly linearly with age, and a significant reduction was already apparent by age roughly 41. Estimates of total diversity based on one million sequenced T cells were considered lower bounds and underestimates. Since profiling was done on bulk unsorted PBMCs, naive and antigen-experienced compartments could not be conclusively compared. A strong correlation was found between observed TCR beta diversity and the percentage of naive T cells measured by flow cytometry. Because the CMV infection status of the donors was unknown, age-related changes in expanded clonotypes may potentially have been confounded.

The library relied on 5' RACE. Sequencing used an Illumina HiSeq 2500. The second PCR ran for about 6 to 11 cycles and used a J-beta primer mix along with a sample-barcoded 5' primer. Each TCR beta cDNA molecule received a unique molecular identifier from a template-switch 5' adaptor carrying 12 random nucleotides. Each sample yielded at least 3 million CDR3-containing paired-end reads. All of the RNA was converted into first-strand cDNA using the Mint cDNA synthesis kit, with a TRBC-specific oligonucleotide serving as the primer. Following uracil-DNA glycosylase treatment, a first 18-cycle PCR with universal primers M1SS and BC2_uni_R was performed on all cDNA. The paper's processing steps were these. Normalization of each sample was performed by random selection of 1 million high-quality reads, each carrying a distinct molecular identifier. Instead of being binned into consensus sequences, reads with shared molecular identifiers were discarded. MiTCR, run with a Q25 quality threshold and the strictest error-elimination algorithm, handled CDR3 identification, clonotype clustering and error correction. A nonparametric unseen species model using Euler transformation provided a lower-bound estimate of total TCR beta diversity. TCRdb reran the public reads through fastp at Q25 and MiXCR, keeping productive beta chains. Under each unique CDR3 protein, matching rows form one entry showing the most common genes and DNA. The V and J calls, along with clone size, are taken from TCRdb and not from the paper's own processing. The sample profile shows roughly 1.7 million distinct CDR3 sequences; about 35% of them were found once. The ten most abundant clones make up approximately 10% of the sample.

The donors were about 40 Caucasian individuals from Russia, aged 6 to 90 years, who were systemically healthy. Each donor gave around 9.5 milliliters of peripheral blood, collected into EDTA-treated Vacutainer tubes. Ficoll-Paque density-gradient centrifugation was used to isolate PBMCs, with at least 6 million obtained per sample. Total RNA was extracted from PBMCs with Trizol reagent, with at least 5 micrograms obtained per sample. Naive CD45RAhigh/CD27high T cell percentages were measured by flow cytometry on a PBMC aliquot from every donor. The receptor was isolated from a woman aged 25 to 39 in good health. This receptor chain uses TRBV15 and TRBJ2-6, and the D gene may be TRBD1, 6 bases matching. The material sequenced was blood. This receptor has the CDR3 CATSSSGAGANVLTF. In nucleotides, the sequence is TGTGCCACCAGCAGTTCAGGGGCAGGGGCCAACGTCCTGACTTTC.